The 20 T cell receptor beta chains reported below all come from one sample, sequenced in a study of post-analysis software for immune sequencing data. Study findings and constraints: In patients, TRBV5-6, TRBV5-1 and TRBV20-1 belonged to five TRBV segments found more frequently than in controls.

Every TCR beta cDNA library bore unique molecular identifiers. TCRdb independently ran MiXCR on the PCR reads; one entry per CDR3 protein. In the table there are fewer than 850,000 distinct CDR3 sequences, 35% to 55% of which are singletons. The antigens of these receptors remain unknown. Source material: blood. All receptors derive from a girl aged 10 to 17 with multiple sclerosis.

The chain recombines TRBV29-1 with TRBJ1-2; TRBD1 aligns across 10 bases. Germline values: CDR1 SQVTM, CDR2 ANQGSEA. The CDR3 sequence is 12 residues long. V dropped 7 bases and J dropped 5; count of bases not matched to a gene: 4. The CDR3 loop is CSAPGQGYGYTF. In DNA form, the CDR3 reads TGCAGCGCCCCGGGACAGGGGTATGGCTACACCTTC.

Only one count was recorded for this clonotype. The genes are TRBV5-4 and TRBJ2-1; 12 bases are a match to TRBD2. Germline V gives CDR1 SGHNT, CDR2 YYREEE (reference sequence). This CDR3 is 16 amino acids long. V lost 10 bases, J lost 4 bases, and 12 bases stayed unmatched. CDR3 DNA sequence: TGTGCCGGCGGTAGGACTAGCGGGACTAGGTACAATGAGCAGTTCTTC. This sequence encodes CAGGRTSGTRYNEQFF. Filled out from reference TRBV5-4 and TRBJ2-1, the complete variable domain reads ETGVTQSPTHLIKTRGQQVTLRCSSQSGHNTVSWYQQALGQGPQFIFQYYREEENGRGNFPPRFSGLQFPNYSSELNVNALELDDSALYLCAGGRTSGTRYNEQFFGPGTRLTVL.

V gene TRBV6-5 combines with J gene TRBJ2-1; D possibly corresponds to TRBD2 (5 bases). V lost 4 bases to trimming and J lost 5 bases, with 15 bases between them. This CDR3 has 15 residues. Germline values: CDR1 MNHEY, CDR2 SVGAGI. This chain's CDR3 is CASSSSRTFHNEQFF. The CDR3 DNA reads TGTGCCAGCAGTTCCTCACGGACTTTTCACAATGAGCAGTTCTTC.

The chain uses TRBV7-2 and TRBJ2-7; tentative D call: TRBD2 (5 bases). The CDR3 sequence is 14 residues long. V was shortened by 7 bases and J by 6 bases, with 19 bases between the two germline ends. CDR1 SGHTA and CDR2 FQGNSA come from the germline V gene. The CDR3 protein is CASTGLNYGGEQYF. The CDR3 region has the DNA TGTGCCAGCACCGGACTTAATTATGGCGGCGAGCAGTACTTC.

The chain links TRBV6-4 to TRBJ2-3, with no clear D. Trimming left V 4 bases short and J 0 bases short, with 11 bases between. In germline, CDR1 is MRHNA, CDR2 SNTAGT. This CDR3 is 15 amino acids long. This CDR3 reads CASSGELGSTDTQYF. For the CDR3, the DNA is TGTGCCAGCAGTGGCGAGCTAGGAAGCACAGATACGCAGTATTTT.

V gene TRBV6-2 or TRBV6-3 combines with J gene TRBJ1-5; D not resolved. The V end was cut by 1 base, the J end by 0 bases, with 10 bases between. From germline, CDR1 is MNHEY and CDR2 SVGEGT. The CDR3 extends over 16 amino acids. CDR3 in DNA: TGTGCCAGCAGTTACTTCGGCGGAATTAGCAATCAGCCCCAGCATTTT. It specifies CASSYFGGISNQPQHF.

This chain links TRBV20-1 with TRBJ2-3; D is ambiguous. V was cut by 6 bases and J by 9 bases, with 13 bases left in between. Germline values: CDR1 DFQATT, CDR2 SNEGSKA (reference sequence). The CDR3 is 11 residues long. The CDR3 region is CSATPALTQYF. The CDR3 nucleotides are TGCAGTGCAACGCCCGCTTTAACGCAGTATTTT.

This clonotype was seen at least ten times. This sequence joins TRBV6-5 and TRBJ2-1, with D possibly matching TRBD1 (6 bases). There are 12 residues in the CDR3. Trimming removed 6 bases from V and 10 bases from J, with 13 bases in between. The V gene's germline CDR1 is MNHEY and CDR2 SVGAGI. The CDR3 DNA reads as TGTGCCAGCAGCCGCAGGGGCTGGGAGCAGTTCTTC. It encodes CASSRRGWEQFF.

The chain couples TRBV20-1 to TRBJ2-7; D is possibly TRBD1 or TRBD2 (5 bases each). Per the germline V gene, CDR1 is DFQATT and CDR2 is SNEGSKA (reference sequence). Trimming took off 2 bases at V and 6 bases at J, with 26 bases between the two ends. The CDR3 consists of 17 residues. The CDR3 region is CSARSLSARDGFSEQYF. The CDR3 DNA is TGCAGTGCTAGATCCCTCTCTGCTCGGGACGGGTTCTCCGAGCAGTACTTC.

The gene calls are TRBV20-1 and TRBJ1-2; 8 bases align to TRBD1. There are 15 residues in the CDR3. Losses at the gene ends were 4 bases for V and 4 bases for J; bases not matched to a gene: 11. CDR1 is DFQATT and CDR2 is SNEGSKA in the germline V gene (reference sequence). The CDR3 sequence: CSATLNGQGVYGYTF. DNA for the CDR3: TGCAGTGCTACCTTGAATGGACAGGGCGTCTATGGCTACACCTTC.

This rearrangement joins TRBV6-5 to TRBJ2-5, with D perhaps TRBD2 (6 bases). The length of the CDR3 is 14 residues. V was clipped by 0 bases and J by 5 bases, with 10 bases between them. Germline V gene data show CDR1 as MNHEY and CDR2 as SVGAGI. The CDR3 reads CASSYSTGDETQYF. CDR3 bases: TGTGCCAGCAGTTACTCGACGGGAGACGAGACCCAGTACTTC.

DNA of the CDR3: TGTGCCAGCAGCCCAAATTCGGGACAGGGGTCCTACGAGCAGTACTTC. It codes for CASSPNSGQGSYEQYF. The chain couples TRBV11-2 to TRBJ2-7; 10 nucleotides line up with TRBD1. The CDR3 is 16 amino acids. Germline CDR1 and CDR2: SGHAT and FQNNGV. V shed 5 bases, J shed 1 base, and the junction held 8 bases outside the gene matches.

V and J are TRBV20-1 and TRBJ2-1, with D possibly being TRBD1 or TRBD2 (5 bases each). Deletions cut 5 bases from V and 7 bases from J, with 21 bases between. Germline lookup yields CDR1 DFQATT and CDR2 SNEGSKA (reference sequence). The CDR3 runs to 15 residues. CDR3: CSAETSAGSGNEQFF. CDR3 nucleotides: TGCAGTGCTGAAACCTCGGCAGGGTCGGGGAATGAGCAGTTCTTC.

In its sample, this clonotype was seen a few times. The chain couples TRBV20-1 to TRBJ2-3, with 9 bases that match TRBD1. The CDR3 totals 16 residues. Germline V gene data show CDR1 as DFQATT and CDR2 as SNEGSKA (reference sequence). The trim removed 1 base at V and 2 bases at J, leaving 7 bases unmatched. CDR3 loop: CSARALGTGHTDTQYF. Here the CDR3 DNA reads TGCAGTGCTAGAGCTCTTGGGACAGGGCACACAGATACGCAGTATTTT.

The V call is TRBV10-3, the J call TRBJ2-5; 10 bases match TRBD1. Trimming removed 6 bases from V and 7 bases from J; junction bases left unmatched: 8. The length of the CDR3 is 14 residues. Looked up from germline, CDR1 is ENHRY and CDR2 is SYGVKD. The CDR3 DNA reads TGTGCCATCAGCCGGGACAGGGGCCCGGTGACCCAGTACTTC. Translating gives CAISRDRGPVTQYF.

This clonotype was counted a few times. The chain recombines TRBV6-2 or TRBV6-3 with TRBJ2-1, with 9 bases matching TRBD2. Germline CDR1 MNHEY, CDR2 SVGEGT. This CDR3 has 15 residues. Germline trimming cut 4 bases from V and 4 bases from J; bases unmatched to any gene: 5. In DNA form, the CDR3 reads TGTGCCAGCAGTTCGCCAGCGGGAGGTTACAATGAGCAGTTCTTC. Amino acids: CASSSPAGGYNEQFF.

This chain uses TRBV5-1 with TRBJ2-1, with a possible D match to TRBD2 (5 bases). Trimming stripped 4 bases from V and 5 bases from J, with 16 bases between. CDR1 and CDR2 (germline): SGHRS, YFSETQ. The length of the CDR3 is 15 residues. The CDR3 reads CASSLWTPENNEQFF. The CDR3 DNA sequence: TGCGCCAGCAGCCTTTGGACTCCCGAAAACAATGAGCAGTTCTTC.

The V gene is TRBV11-2, the J gene TRBJ2-1, with TRBD2 matching 10 bases. The CDR3 covers 15 residues. V dropped 2 bases and J dropped 5; count of bases not matched to a gene: 3. The germline V gene encodes CDR1 SGHAT and CDR2 FQNNGV. CDR3 in amino acids: CASSLFGLADNEQFF. As DNA, the CDR3 is TGTGCCAGCAGCTTATTTGGACTAGCGGACAATGAGCAGTTCTTC.

V and J are TRBV6-6 and TRBJ2-7; possible D gene TRBD2, 5 bases. The V and J ends lost 10 bases and 5 bases respectively, with 15 bases between them. Germline CDR1 MNHNY, CDR2 SVGAGI (reference sequence). The CDR3 sequence is 12 residues long. CDR3 protein: CAIRTHSHEQYF. CDR3 coding DNA: TGTGCCATCAGGACTCACTCTCACGAGCAGTACTTC.

The rearrangement joins TRBV11-2 to TRBJ2-1, with D tentatively TRBD2 (7 bases). Germline V CDR1 and CDR2: SGHAT, FQNNGV. The V gene lost 0 bases and the J gene lost 0 bases, with 9 bases spanning the gap. CDR3 length: 16 residues. In DNA, the CDR3 is TGTGCCAGCAGCTTAGAGGGGGGGCGCTCCTACAATGAGCAGTTCTTC. It specifies CASSLEGGRSYNEQFF. The full variable domain, completed using reference TRBV11-2 and TRBJ2-1, is EAGVAQSPRYKIIEKRQSVAFWCNPISGHATLYWYQQILGQGPKLLIQFQNNGVVDDSQLPKDRFSAERLKGVDSTLKIQPAKLEDSAVYLCASSLEGGRSYNEQFFGPGTRLTVL.